One sample yielded the 23 T cell receptor beta chains listed below, sequenced in a study of blood T cell repertoires in COVID-19. Profiling relied on immunoSEQ multiplex PCR, and the TCRdb table lists in-frame clones only, not all of them. Seen here are about 140,000 clones, around 88% observed once, and the top ten hold roughly 28%. Sequences were obtained from peripheral blood. These receptors were obtained from a human donor in a cohort sampled during active COVID-19.

The chain combines TRBV27 with TRBJ2-1, with 8 bases matching TRBD2. CDR1 is MNHEY, CDR2 SMNVEV, per germline (reference sequence). V lost 8 bases and J lost 5; bases outside the gene matches: 14. This CDR3 spans 16 amino acids. CDR3 amino acids: CASGIGAAGDNNEQFF. As DNA, the CDR3 is TGTGCCAGCGGTATCGGGGCAGCGGGGGATAACAATGAGCAGTTCTTC.

This chain joins TRBV21-1 and TRBJ2-5; TRBD1, the D gene given by the table, was not confirmed from the DNA. TRBV21-1 represents a pseudogene. The length of the CDR3 is 15 residues. Here the CDR3 DNA reads TGTGCCAGCAGCAATATCTGGGACAGGGAAGAGACCCAGTACTTC. It encodes CASSNIWDREETQYF.

The chain recombines TRBV5-1 with TRBJ1-2; 7 bases match TRBD1. The CDR3 is made up of 13 amino acids. V dropped 4 bases and J dropped 2; count of bases not matched to a gene: 2. Per germline, CDR1 SGHRS and CDR2 YFSETQ. The CDR3 region is CASSTTGNYGYTF. Here the CDR3 DNA reads TGCGCCAGCAGCACGACAGGGAACTATGGCTACACCTTC. The whole variable domain, remainder taken from reference TRBV5-1 and TRBJ1-2, is KAGVTQTPRYLIKTRGQQVTLSCSPISGHRSVSWYQQTPGQGLQFLFEYFSETQRNKGNFPGRFSGRQFSNSRSEMNVSTLELGDSALYLCASSTTGNYGYTFGSGTRLTVV.

The chain is built from TRBV5-1 and TRBJ2-5; D is possibly TRBD2 (6 bases). This CDR3 region has 14 residues. V lost 6 bases, J lost 0 bases, and 12 bases lay in between. CDR1 is SGHRS and CDR2 is YFSETQ in the germline V gene. The chain's CDR3 is CASNGGLNQETQYF. The CDR3 nucleotides are TGCGCCAGCAACGGGGGACTGAACCAAGAGACCCAGTACTTC.

The CDR3 DNA reads TGTGCCAGCACCCTCCTTCCGTGGCGGAATTCACCCCTCCACTTT. Its protein is CASTLLPWRNSPLHF. V gene TRBV7-2 combines with J gene TRBJ1-6, with D uncertain. The germline gives CDR1 SGHTA, CDR2 FQGNSA. V shed 7 bases and J shed 7 bases, with 17 bases lying between them. The CDR3 covers 15 residues.

This clone was recorded once. The CDR3 region is CASSQLGRQGKDYGYTF. The CDR3 DNA follows: TGTGCCAGCAGCCAACTCGGCCGACAGGGGAAGGACTATGGCTACACCTTC. The chain uses TRBV3-1 (or the pseudogene TRBV3-2) and TRBJ1-2; 8 bases align to TRBD1. The junction had 11 bases not matched to a gene; V was cut back by 2 bases and J by 3 bases. From germline, CDR1 is LGHDT and CDR2 YNNKEL (reference sequence). The CDR3 length is 17 residues.

V and J are TRBV6-5 and TRBJ1-2; D not certain. Germline CDR1 and CDR2: MNHEY and SVGAGI. This CDR3 is built from 14 residues. The V end was cut by 0 bases, the J end by 2 bases, with 7 bases between. This chain's CDR3 is CASSYSPRNYGYTF. CDR3 bases: TGTGCCAGCAGTTACTCCCCCAGGAACTATGGCTACACCTTC.

The chain recombines TRBV4-2 with TRBJ1-6; tentative D call: TRBD1 (5 bases). Trimming pared 1 base from V and 14 bases from J, leaving 18 bases between. Germline-derived CDR1 and CDR2 are LGHNA and YNFKEQ. CDR3 length equals 15 residues. In DNA, the CDR3 is TGTGCCAGCAGCCAAGGTGAGGGGACCGGGGGGGCCCTCCACTTT. Its protein product is CASSQGEGTGGALHF.

The genes are TRBV3-1 (or the pseudogene TRBV3-2) and TRBJ1-2; no clear D. CDR1 LGHDT and CDR2 YNNKEL come from the germline V gene (reference sequence). This CDR3 has 14 amino acids. With 0 bases removed from V and 8 bases from J, the gap between germline ends came to 13 bases. This CDR3 is CASSQEGAAGGYTF. In DNA form, the CDR3 reads TGTGCCAGCAGCCAAGAAGGAGCGGCCGGGGGCTACACCTTC.

The rearrangement joins TRBV5-4 to TRBJ2-5; the match to TRBD1 covers 10 bases. This CDR3 is built from 15 residues. The V gene's germline CDR1 is SGHNT and CDR2 YYREEE (reference sequence). The trim removed 6 bases at V and 5 bases at J, leaving 10 bases unmatched. Here the CDR3 DNA reads TGTGCCAGCACCTGGACAGGGGGGCACGGTGAGACCCAGTACTTC. This translates into CASTWTGGHGETQYF.

The chain combines TRBV4-3 with TRBJ2-1; tentative D call: TRBD1 (5 bases). The germline CDR1 and CDR2 sequences are LGHNA and YSLEER. With 0 bases removed from V and 0 bases from J, the gap between germline ends came to 12 bases. The CDR3 runs 17 residues. The CDR3 coding sequence is TGCGCCAGCAGCCAAGAGACAGTTCCAGGCTCCTACAATGAGCAGTTCTTC. This encodes CASSQETVPGSYNEQFF.

The chain has TRBV18 and TRBJ1-3; D gene ambiguous. The germline gives CDR1 KGHSH, CDR2 LQKENI. This CDR3 has 16 residues. The ends were cut back, 5 bases at V and 0 bases at J, with 14 bases in the middle. CDR3: CASSENLLRSGNTIYF. The DNA of the CDR3 is TGTGCCAGCTCAGAAAATCTCCTGCGCTCTGGAAACACCATATATTTT.

This clone was observed a handful of times. J is TRBJ2-1 and V is TRBV10-3; perhaps TRBD2 as D (6 bases). Germline-derived CDR1 and CDR2 are ENHRY and SYGVKD. The CDR3 is made up of 15 amino acids. The germline V and J ends were trimmed by 7 bases and 4 bases, with 17 bases remaining between them. CDR3 bases: TGTGCCATCACTGGTAGCGGTGGGATATACAATGAGCAGTTCTTC. It yields the protein CAITGSGGIYNEQFF.

V is TRBV5-1 and J is TRBJ2-2; the match to TRBD2 covers 9 bases. The CDR3 runs to 17 residues. V was clipped by 1 base and J by 10 bases; unmatched bases: 14. Per germline, CDR1 SGHRS and CDR2 YFSETQ. The CDR3 nucleotides are TGCGCCAGCAGCTTGCCCCGCGGGGGGGCCACCAGGGTGGAGCTGTTTTTT. Protein sequence: CASSLPRGGATRVELFF.

This CDR3 is CASSSLPPGTVHEKLFF. For the CDR3, the DNA is TGCGCCAGCAGCTCCCTACCCCCCGGGACAGTGCACGAAAAACTGTTTTTT. This chain links TRBV5-1 with TRBJ1-4, with 7 bases lining up with TRBD1. The CDR3 contains 17 residues. Per the germline V gene, CDR1 is SGHRS and CDR2 is YFSETQ. V dropped 3 bases and J dropped 8; count of bases not matched to a gene: 16.

The V and J genes are TRBV19 and TRBJ2-4, with no clear D. V was clipped by 5 bases and J by 0 bases, with 14 bases between them. This CDR3 spans 16 amino acids. Germline lookup yields CDR1 LNHDA and CDR2 SQIVND (reference sequence). The CDR3 region is CASSSSRHSAKNIQYF. CDR3 DNA sequence: TGTGCCAGTAGTTCCTCCCGACATTCAGCCAAAAACATTCAGTACTTC.

V and J are TRBV7-8 and TRBJ2-7, with D tentatively TRBD1 (5 bases). Looked up from germline, CDR1 is SGHVS and CDR2 is FQNEAQ. Trimming left V 2 bases short and J 2 bases short, with 16 bases between. This CDR3 is built from 16 residues. CDR3 bases: TGTGCCAGCAGCTTAAAGGGGCCTACAGCCCCCTACGAGCAGTACTTC. Protein: CASSLKGPTAPYEQYF.

V is TRBV7-2 and J is TRBJ1-1; TRBD1 matches 8 bases. Germline V gene lookup returns CDR1 SGHTA and CDR2 FQGNSA. V trimming: 1 base; J trimming: 0 bases; junction bases outside the gene matches: 1. There are 15 residues in the CDR3. The CDR3: CASSLEGQVNTEAFF. CDR3 DNA sequence: TGTGCCAGCAGCTTAGAGGGACAGGTGAACACTGAAGCTTTCTTT.

This clone has a handful of counts. CDR3 amino acids: CASRAREKRYNEQFF. For the CDR3, the DNA is TGTGCCAGCAGGGCCAGGGAAAAGCGCTACAATGAGCAGTTCTTC. V usage is TRBV27 and J usage is TRBJ2-1, with D possibly being TRBD1 (5 bases). The CDR3 runs 15 residues. V gave up 6 bases and J gave up 3 bases, with 15 bases separating them. CDR1 and CDR2 (germline): MNHEY, SMNVEV (reference sequence).

This rearrangement joins TRBV15 to TRBJ1-2; 9 bases are a match to TRBD1. CDR1 and CDR2 (germline): LNHNV, YYDKDF (reference sequence). The CDR3 loop spans 13 amino acids. With 0 bases clipped from V and 14 bases from J, the junction kept 7 bases outside the gene matches. In DNA form, the CDR3 reads TGTGCCACCAGCAGAGATTCAGGGGACAGGGAGACCTTC. It is translated as CATSRDSGDRETF.

The chain has TRBV15 and TRBJ1-2, with D maybe TRBD1 (5 bases). The CDR3 is 16 amino acids. V was cut by 0 bases and J by 4 bases, with 15 bases left in between. Germline V gives CDR1 LNHNV, CDR2 YYDKDF (reference sequence). DNA of the CDR3: TGTGCCACCAGCAGAGATCGGGGGGTAAGAGGCTATGGCTACACCTTC. Protein product: CATSRDRGVRGYGYTF.

V usage is TRBV12-5 and J usage is TRBJ2-7, with 9 bases aligning to TRBD1. The CDR3 runs 17 residues. Looked up from germline, CDR1 is LGHNT and CDR2 is FRNRAP. Germline trimming cut 3 bases from V and 2 bases from J; bases unmatched to any gene: 11. CDR3 loop: CASGLPPGTGSAYEQYF. CDR3 nucleotide sequence: TGTGCTAGTGGTTTACCCCCCGGGACAGGGAGTGCCTACGAGCAGTACTTC.

The chain combines TRBV5-1 with TRBJ2-5; TRBD1 agrees at 7 bases. The CDR3 length is 19 residues. V was pared by 1 base and J by 2 bases, with 17 bases of the junction left unmatched. Germline V gene sequence: CDR1 SGHRS, CDR2 YFSETQ. Here the CDR3 DNA reads TGCGCCAGCAGCTTGAGGCCCGGGACAGCCGTAGGTACTCAAGAGACCCAGTACTTC. Protein: CASSLRPGTAVGTQETQYF. Based on the CDR3 plus reference TRBV5-1 and TRBJ2-5, the full variable domain is KAGVTQTPRYLIKTRGQQVTLSCSPISGHRSVSWYQQTPGQGLQFLFEYFSETQRNKGNFPGRFSGRQFSNSRSEMNVSTLELGDSALYLCASSLRPGTAVGTQETQYFGPGTRLLVL.